Listed below are T cell receptor beta chains from one sample, sequenced in a study of blood T cell repertoires in COVID-19. Libraries were prepared by immunoSEQ multiplex PCR; TCRdb keeps only in-frame clonotypes and omits some of them. The sample has some 170,000 clones; about three quarters are singletons. The sample consisted of peripheral blood. These receptors came from a woman aged 50 to 60 with active or convalescent COVID-19. Each CDR3 is given with its conserved first and last residue. A D gene is named only where the DNA matches it firmly. Expanded clones are given a class, and other clones once, few, many or no size at all.

D gene	clone size	J gene	V gene	CDR3 DNA	CDR3 protein
TRBD2	NA	TRBJ2-1	TRBV7-7	TGTGCCAGCAGCGCATCTAGCGGGAGTTACAATGAGCAGTTCTTC	CASSASSGSYNEQFF
NA	NA	TRBJ2-6	TRBV7-2	TGTGCCAGCAGCTTCCGGGGGGCGCTAGGGGCCAACGTCCTGACTTTC	CASSFRGALGANVLTF
TRBD1	few	TRBJ1-2	TRBV29-1	TGCAGCGTCAGACAGGGGGACTATGGCTACACCTTC	CSVRQGDYGYTF
TRBD1	NA	TRBJ2-4	TRBV6-2/TRBV6-3	TGTGCCAGCAGTTTGGGACAGGGGGCAAATTGGTACTTC	CASSLGQGANWYF
NA	NA	TRBJ1-1	TRBV10-3	TGTGCCATCAGGGCCGACAGTAACACTGAAGCTTTCTTT	CAIRADSNTEAFF
TRBD1	few	TRBJ1-3	TRBV28	TGTGCCAGCCACGGGGGTGGGGACAGCTCTGGAAACACCATATATTTT	CASHGGGDSSGNTIYF
NA	NA	TRBJ2-5	TRBV19	TGTGCCAGTGCCAGACAGTCCCAAGAGACCCAGTACTTC	CASARQSQETQYF
TRBD1	NA	TRBJ2-1	TRBV2	TGTGCCAGCAGTGCGGACAGGGGGATCGATGAGCAGTTCTTC	CASSADRGIDEQFF
TRBD1	many	TRBJ1-1	TRBV11-2	TGTGCCAGCAGCTTAGACCGGGACAGTGAAGCTTTCTTT	CASSLDRDSEAFF
NA	NA	TRBJ1-5	TRBV21-1	TGTGCCAGCAGCAAAGGAAGGGACAGGGGCGATCAGCCCCAGCATTTT	CASSKGRDRGDQPQHF